These T cell receptor beta chains were read from a single sample in a study of T cell responses to AZD1222 COVID-19 vaccine. The assay was immunoSEQ multiplex PCR, and TCRdb's table has in-frame clones only and misses some. The repertoire includes approximately 110,000 clones, 88% of them detected once, and roughly 2.5% sits in the top ten. The sequenced sample was peripheral blood, obtained on day 0 of AZD1222 vaccination. Every receptor here comes from an adult in good health. The CDR3 runs from the conserved cysteine through the conserved F or W. Each record gives: V gene, clone size, J gene, D gene, CDR3 DNA, CDR3 protein. A D gene is named only where the DNA matches it firmly. For some rows the clone size is stated as once, few or many, or as a class when expanded; others skip it.

>TRBV5-8|-|TRBJ1-1|-
TGTGCCAGCAGCTCTCTGGGGGTCGCCACTGAAGCTTTCTTT
CASSSLGVATEAFF
>TRBV7-9|-|TRBJ2-1|-
TGTGCCAGCAGCTTAGTTCCTCGGGAGTTCGTCTTC
CASSLVPREFVF
>TRBV6-4|-|TRBJ2-3|-
TGTGCCAGCAGTGACTCGGAGGGTGGGGGAGATACGCAGTATTTT
CASSDSEGGGDTQYF
>TRBV2|-|TRBJ2-3|TRBD2
TGTGCCTGCGGGAGAATGGATACGCAGTATTTT
CACGRMDTQYF
>TRBV6-4|-|TRBJ2-3|-
TGTGCCAGCTCCCTGGGCGGGGCCCACGGAGATACGCAGTATTTT
CASSLGGAHGDTQYF
>TRBV19|-|TRBJ1-6|-
TGTGCCAGTAGTAGAGAGAATAATTCACCCCTCCACTTT
CASSRENNSPLHF
>TRBV13|-|TRBJ1-1|-
TGTGCCAGCAGCTTAGTAGCGAACACTGAAGCTTTCTTT
CASSLVANTEAFF
>TRBV5-4|-|TRBJ1-6|-
TGTGCCAGCAGCCGTACTACAGGGAGTAATTCACCCCTCCACTTT
CASSRTTGSNSPLHF
>TRBV19|-|TRBJ2-7|-
TGTGCCAGTAGTAACGGATACAGCTCCTACGAGCAGTACTTC
CASSNGYSSYEQYF
>TRBV5-6|-|TRBJ1-2|-
TGTGCCAGCAGCATTCGGGACAACCCGCATTGGGGCTACACCTTC
CASSIRDNPHWGYTF
>TRBV9|-|TRBJ2-7|-
TGTGCCAGCAGCGTAGCCGGGACCAGCTCCTACGAGCAGTACTTC
CASSVAGTSSYEQYF
>TRBV6-5|-|TRBJ1-5|-
TGTGCCAGCAGTTACTCAACAGGGTGGGATCAGCCCCAGCATTTT
CASSYSTGWDQPQHF
>TRBV19|-|TRBJ1-2|TRBD1
TGTGCCAGTAGTATGGACAGGGCTGGGGGCTACACCTTC
CASSMDRAGGYTF
>TRBV4-3|-|TRBJ2-2|TRBD2
TGCGCCAGCAGCCAGTTGACTAGCCGGGGGGAGCTGTTTTTT
CASSQLTSRGELFF
>TRBV19|few|TRBJ1-2|-
TGTGCCACCGCAGGGGAATTAAACTATGGCTACACCTTC
CATAGELNYGYTF
>TRBV28|-|TRBJ1-2|TRBD1
TGTGCCAGCAGTACTTTATCCGGGACAGATGGCTATGGCTACACCTTC
CASSTLSGTDGYGYTF
>TRBV10-1|-|TRBJ2-3|-
TGCGCCAGCAGTGGAGGCGAGTTACCCACAGATACGCAGTATTTT
CASSGGELPTDTQYF
>TRBV19|-|TRBJ1-1|-
TGTGCCAGTAGTATAGGCCTCCCAGGGATCACTGAAGCTTTCTTT
CASSIGLPGITEAFF
>TRBV5-1|-|TRBJ2-5|TRBD2
TGCGCCAGCAGCTTGACCGGGACTACCCAAGAGACCCAGTACTTC
CASSLTGTTQETQYF
>TRBV4-1|-|TRBJ2-4|-
TGCGCCAGCAGCCATCTTCAGTTGGTAACAGGAGTCAAAAACATTCAGTACTTC
CASSHLQLVTGVKNIQYF
>TRBV6-2/TRBV6-3|-|TRBJ2-1|-
TGTGCCAGCAGTTATCTTCGGGATGAGCAGTTCTTC
CASSYLRDEQFF
>TRBV28|-|TRBJ1-4|TRBD1
TGTGCCAGCAGAACCCGAACAGGGGCGGTATCTAATGAAAAACTGTTTTTT
CASRTRTGAVSNEKLFF
>TRBV7-6|-|TRBJ2-1|TRBD2
TGTGCCAGCAGCTTATCTGTCACTAGCGGGGGGAAGGGTGGTGAGCAGTTCTTC
CASSLSVTSGGKGGEQFF
>TRBV11-2|-|TRBJ1-1|TRBD1
TGTGCCAGCAGCTCCTGGGACAGGGGGGTCTTAAAAGCTTTCTTT
CASSSWDRGVLKAFF
>TRBV28|-|TRBJ2-1|-
TGTGCCAGCAGAACAGTGGGGGAGCAGTTCTTC
CASRTVGEQFF
>TRBV6-6|-|TRBJ2-5|TRBD2
TGTGCCAGCAGGTCACCGGGACTAGGTTCCGAGACCCAGTACTTC
CASRSPGLGSETQYF
>TRBV6-2/TRBV6-3|-|TRBJ2-1|-
TGTGCCAGCAGTTTGACATGGACTAAAGATCCGTTCTTC
CASSLTWTKDPFF
>TRBV12-3/TRBV12-4|few|TRBJ1-2|-
TGTGCCAGCAGCAGAGACAGAAACTATGGCTACACCTTC
CASSRDRNYGYTF
>TRBV18|once|TRBJ1-4|TRBD1
TGTGCCAGCTCACGACAGGGGAGTAATGAAAAACTGTTTTTT
CASSRQGSNEKLFF
>TRBV7-8|once|TRBJ2-1|-
TGTGCCAGCAGCCTAACAAGCTACAATGAGCAGTTCTTC
CASSLTSYNEQFF
>TRBV7-9|-|TRBJ1-1|-
TGTGCCAGCAGCTTTGACGGGAACACTGAAGCTTTCTTT
CASSFDGNTEAFF
>TRBV5-8|-|TRBJ1-2|-
TGTGCCAGCAGCTTGGACAGAGCTAACTATGGCTACACCTTC
CASSLDRANYGYTF
>TRBV7-2|-|TRBJ2-7|TRBD2
TGTGCCAGCAGACCTAGACTAGCGGGAGGCTACGAGCAGTACTTC
CASRPRLAGGYEQYF
>TRBV5-4|-|TRBJ1-3|-
TGTGCCCGCACAGGGAGGTCTGGAAACACCATATATTTT
CARTGRSGNTIYF
>TRBV11-2|-|TRBJ2-3|-
TGTGCCAGCAGCTCCTGGGGACTCTCGCAGTATTTT
CASSSWGLSQYF
>TRBV7-2|-|TRBJ2-1|-
TGTGCCAGCAGCTCAAGACAGGCACATGAGCAGTTCTTC
CASSSRQAHEQFF
>TRBV9|-|TRBJ1-4|-
TGTGCCAGCGCCGCCGCCGGGTGGGCGAATGAAAAACTGTTTTTT
CASAAAGWANEKLFF
>TRBV11-1|-|TRBJ1-2|-
TGTGCCAGCAGCATCGAGGACGGGGGCTACACCTTC
CASSIEDGGYTF
>TRBV2|-|TRBJ1-6|-
TGTGCCAGCAGTGAAGTAAGGGCAAGGGTCTATTCACCCCTCCACTTT
CASSEVRARVYSPLHF
>TRBV7-9|-|TRBJ2-2|-
TGTGCCAGCAGCTTTTGGGCCGGGGAGCTGTTTTTT
CASSFWAGELFF
>TRBV28|once|TRBJ2-2|-
TGTGCCAGCACCGACGCGAACACCGGGGAGCTGTTTTTT
CASTDANTGELFF
>TRBV21-1|-|TRBJ1-2|-
TGTGCCAGCAGCAAAGTGAGGTATGGCTACACCTTC
CASSKVRYGYTF
>TRBV9|-|TRBJ2-7|-
TGTGCCAGCAGCGTAGGGGTCAGTTCGGGGTCCGTTACCTACGAGCAGTACTTC
CASSVGVSSGSVTYEQYF
>TRBV28|once|TRBJ2-7|-
TGTGCCAGCAGGCTAGCCGGGGGAGGATCCTACGAGCAGTACTTC
CASRLAGGGSYEQYF
>TRBV3-1/TRBV3-2|few|TRBJ2-1|TRBD2
TGTGCCAGCTCGTTACTAGCGGGGGCCCATGAGCAGTTCTTC
CASSLLAGAHEQFF
>TRBV7-9|once|TRBJ1-1|-
TGTGCCAGCAGCTTATCGCGCAGCAACACTGAAGCTTTCTTT
CASSLSRSNTEAFF
>TRBV28|-|TRBJ2-5|TRBD1
TGTGCCAGCATTGACAGGGGAAAAGGAGAGACCCAGTACTTC
CASIDRGKGETQYF
>TRBV20-1|-|TRBJ1-2|-
TGCGGATTACAGCTCAACTATGGCTACACCTTC
CGLQLNYGYTF